This T cell receptor (beta chain) appears in the sequencing data of a study of T cells in Graves' hyperthyroidism and ophthalmopathy. This clonotype has a count of ten or more. RNA transcripts provided the source from which TCR beta CDR3 regions were amplified. First-round RT-PCR targeting the TCR CDR3 was performed with the HTBI primer set. TCRdb reprocessed the multiplex PCR reads via MiXCR and lists one record per CDR3 protein. The sample includes under 650,000 distinct CDR3 sequences, around 15% of them seen just once. Germline-derived CDR1 and CDR2 are MNHEY and SVGEGT. Trimming left V 7 bases short and J 0 bases short, with 10 bases between. This CDR3 region has 14 residues.

The rearrangement joins TRBV6-2 or TRBV6-3 to TRBJ2-4; no firm D call. The sequence came from a woman aged 25 to 39 with Graves' hyperthyroidism. The specimen sequenced was blood. CDR3: CASTPELAKNIQYF. CDR3 nucleotide sequence: TGTGCCAGCACTCCCGAATTAGCCAAAAACATTCAGTACTTC.